The TCR beta chain under discussion was sequenced for a study of T cell changes during pregnancy in multiple sclerosis (dated by TCRdb to between 2019 and 2020). Concerning the study at large: Changes in the T cell repertoire over the course of pregnancy were examined in this study in women with multiple sclerosis.

Points on this clone: Its antigen is currently not known. No base quality information exists; no much larger clone differs at one position.

Reading from cysteine to phenylalanine, the CDR3 counts 15 amino acids. This entry keeps only the CDR3 DNA: 45 bases, framed from base 1. V ends up 5 bases short and J 8 bases short, with an unmatched junction base count of 12. Via the germline V gene, CDR1 is SNHLY and CDR2 FYNNEI. The library was generated by the immunoSEQ multiplex PCR assay. In TCRdb, the immuneACCESS table is reduced to in-frame sequences with V and J assigned. These tables do not hold every clone; where another copy was compared, an unresolved V gene accounts for under half, and the others remain unexplained. The sample table contains 100,000 or so clones; only one count was recorded for 90% of them. Jointly, the top ten make up roughly 0.77% of the sample.

Here the sequenced sample was peripheral blood, taken in the second trimester of pregnancy. The receptor's source is a female donor in good health, enrolled as a control in a pregnancy study. The chain is made from TRBV2 and TRBJ1-2; 9 bases in the junction line up with TRBD1. The DNA sequence follows: TGTGCCAGCAGTCAGACCCGGACAGGGGAAGGGGGCTACACCTTC. It is translated as CASSQTRTGEGGYTF.